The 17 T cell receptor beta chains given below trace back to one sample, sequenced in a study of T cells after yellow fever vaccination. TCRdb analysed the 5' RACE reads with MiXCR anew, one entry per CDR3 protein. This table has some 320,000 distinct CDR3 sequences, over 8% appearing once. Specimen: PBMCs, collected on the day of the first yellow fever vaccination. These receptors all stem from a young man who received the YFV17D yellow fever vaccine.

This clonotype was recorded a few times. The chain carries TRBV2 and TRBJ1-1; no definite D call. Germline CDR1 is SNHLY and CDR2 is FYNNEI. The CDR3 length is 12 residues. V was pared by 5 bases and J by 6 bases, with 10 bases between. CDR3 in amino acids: CASSPRSAEAFF. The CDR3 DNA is TGTGCCAGCAGTCCCCGCTCGGCTGAAGCTTTCTTT.

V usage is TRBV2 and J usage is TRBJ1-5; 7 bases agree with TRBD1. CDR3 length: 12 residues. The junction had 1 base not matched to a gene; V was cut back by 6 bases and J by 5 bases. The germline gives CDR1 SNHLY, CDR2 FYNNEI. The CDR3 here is CASSDRDQPQHF. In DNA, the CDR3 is TGTGCCAGCAGCGACAGGGATCAGCCCCAGCATTTT.

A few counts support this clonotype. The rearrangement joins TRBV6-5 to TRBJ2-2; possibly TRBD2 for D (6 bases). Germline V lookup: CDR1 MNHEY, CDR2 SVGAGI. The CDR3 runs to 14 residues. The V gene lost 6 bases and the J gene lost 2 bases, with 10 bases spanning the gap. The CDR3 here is CASSLADNTGELFF. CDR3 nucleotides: TGTGCCAGCAGCTTAGCGGACAACACCGGGGAGCTGTTTTTT.

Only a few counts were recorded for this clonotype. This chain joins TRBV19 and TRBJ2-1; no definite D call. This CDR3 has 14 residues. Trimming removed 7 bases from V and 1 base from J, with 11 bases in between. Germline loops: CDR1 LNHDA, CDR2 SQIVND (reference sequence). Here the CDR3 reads CASKPITSYNEQFF. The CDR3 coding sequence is TGTGCCAGTAAGCCCATCACATCCTACAATGAGCAGTTCTTC.

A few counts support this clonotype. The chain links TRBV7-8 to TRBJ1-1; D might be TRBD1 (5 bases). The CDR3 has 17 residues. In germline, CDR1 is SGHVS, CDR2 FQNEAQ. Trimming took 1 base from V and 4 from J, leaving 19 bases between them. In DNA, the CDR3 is TGTGCCAGCAGCTTAGGGCCGGACACTCAAGGCGGCACTGAAGCTTTCTTT. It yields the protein CASSLGPDTQGGTEAFF.

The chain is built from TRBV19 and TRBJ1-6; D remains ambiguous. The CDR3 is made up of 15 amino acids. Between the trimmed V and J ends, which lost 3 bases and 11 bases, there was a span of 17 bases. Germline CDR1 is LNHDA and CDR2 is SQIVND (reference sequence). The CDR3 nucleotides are TGTGCCAGTAGTATGAAGGCAGGCCTCATGGCACCCCTCCACTTT. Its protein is CASSMKAGLMAPLHF.

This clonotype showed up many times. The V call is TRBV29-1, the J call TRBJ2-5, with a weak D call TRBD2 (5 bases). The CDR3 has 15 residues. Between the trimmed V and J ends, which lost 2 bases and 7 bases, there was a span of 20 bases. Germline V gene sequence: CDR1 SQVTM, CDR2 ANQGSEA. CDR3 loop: CSVEIHYHREGTQYF. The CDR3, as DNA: TGCAGCGTTGAAATACACTACCATCGGGAAGGGACCCAGTACTTC.

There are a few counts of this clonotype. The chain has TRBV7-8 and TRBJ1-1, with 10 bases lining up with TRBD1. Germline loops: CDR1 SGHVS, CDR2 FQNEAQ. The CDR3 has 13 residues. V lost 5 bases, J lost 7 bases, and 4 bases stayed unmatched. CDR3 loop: CASSPGTGDEAFF. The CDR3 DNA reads TGTGCCAGCAGCCCGGGGACAGGGGATGAAGCTTTCTTT.

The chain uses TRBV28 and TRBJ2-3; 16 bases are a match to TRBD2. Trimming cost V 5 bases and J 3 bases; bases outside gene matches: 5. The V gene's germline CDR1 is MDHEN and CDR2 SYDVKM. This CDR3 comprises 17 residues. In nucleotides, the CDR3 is TGTGCCAGCAGTCCCGGGACTAGCGGGGGGGTAACAGATACGCAGTATTTT. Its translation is CASSPGTSGGVTDTQYF.

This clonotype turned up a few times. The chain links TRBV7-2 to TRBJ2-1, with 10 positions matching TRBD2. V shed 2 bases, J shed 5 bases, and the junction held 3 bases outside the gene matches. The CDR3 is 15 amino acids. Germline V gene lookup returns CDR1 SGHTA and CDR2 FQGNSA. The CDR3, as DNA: TGTGCCAGCAGCTTACGAAGCGGGGGGGACAATGAGCAGTTCTTC. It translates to CASSLRSGGDNEQFF.

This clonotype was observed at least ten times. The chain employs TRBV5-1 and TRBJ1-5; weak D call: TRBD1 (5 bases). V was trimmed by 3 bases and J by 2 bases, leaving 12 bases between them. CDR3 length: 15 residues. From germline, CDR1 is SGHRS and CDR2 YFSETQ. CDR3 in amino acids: CASSSSGGRNQPQHF. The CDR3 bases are TGCGCCAGCAGCTCCTCCGGGGGTCGCAATCAGCCCCAGCATTTT.

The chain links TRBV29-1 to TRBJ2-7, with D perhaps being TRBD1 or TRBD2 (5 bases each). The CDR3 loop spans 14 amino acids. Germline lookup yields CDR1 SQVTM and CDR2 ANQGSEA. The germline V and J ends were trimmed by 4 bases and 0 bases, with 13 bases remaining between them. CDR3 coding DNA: TGCAGCGTTGTGCCTTTGAGGGGCTCCTACGAGCAGTACTTC. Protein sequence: CSVVPLRGSYEQYF.

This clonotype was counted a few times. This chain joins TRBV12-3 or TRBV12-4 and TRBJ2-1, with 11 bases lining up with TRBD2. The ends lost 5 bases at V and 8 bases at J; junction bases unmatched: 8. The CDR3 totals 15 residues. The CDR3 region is CASSRLAGLTYEQFF. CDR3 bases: TGTGCCAGCAGTAGACTAGCGGGGCTCACCTATGAGCAGTTCTTC.

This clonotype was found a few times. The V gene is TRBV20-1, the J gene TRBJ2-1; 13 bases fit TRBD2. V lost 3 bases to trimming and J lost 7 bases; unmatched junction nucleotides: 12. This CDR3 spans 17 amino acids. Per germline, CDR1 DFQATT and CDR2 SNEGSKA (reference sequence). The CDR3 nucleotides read TGCAGTGCTAGCCACGCTAAGGGACTAGCGGGGTTGAATGAGCAGTTCTTC. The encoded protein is CSASHAKGLAGLNEQFF.

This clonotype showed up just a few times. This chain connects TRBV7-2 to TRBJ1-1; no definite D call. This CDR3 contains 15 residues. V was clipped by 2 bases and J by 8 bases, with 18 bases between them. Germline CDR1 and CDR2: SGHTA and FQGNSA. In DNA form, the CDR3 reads TGTGCCAGCAGCTTAAACTGGGTGGTGCTGGGGGAAGCTTTCTTT. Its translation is CASSLNWVVLGEAFF. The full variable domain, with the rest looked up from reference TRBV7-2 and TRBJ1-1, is GAGVSQSPSNKVTEKGKDVELRCDPISGHTALYWYRQSLGQGLEFLIYFQGNSAPDKSGLPSDRFSAERTGGSVSTLTIQRTQQEDSAVYLCASSLNWVVLGEAFFGQGTRLTVV.

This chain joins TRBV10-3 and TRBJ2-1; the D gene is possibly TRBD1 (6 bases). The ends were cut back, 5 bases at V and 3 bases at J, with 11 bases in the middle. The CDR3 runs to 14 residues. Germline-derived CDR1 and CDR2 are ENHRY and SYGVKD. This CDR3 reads CAISTGTHYNEQFF. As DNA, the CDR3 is TGTGCCATCAGTACCGGGACACACTACAATGAGCAGTTCTTC.

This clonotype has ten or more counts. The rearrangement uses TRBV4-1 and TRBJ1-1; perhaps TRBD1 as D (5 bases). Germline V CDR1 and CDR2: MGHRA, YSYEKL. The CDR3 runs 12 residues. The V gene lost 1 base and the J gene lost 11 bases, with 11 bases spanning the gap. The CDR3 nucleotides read TGCGCCAGCAGCCAAGTGGCAGGGAGGGCTTTCTTT. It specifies CASSQVAGRAFF.